Presented here are 25 T cell receptor beta chains from one specimen sequenced in a study of T-cell memory formation after mild COVID-19 (dated by TCRdb to the early 2020s). Libraries were prepared through 5' RACE. The sequencer was an Illumina NovaSeq 6000. Through fastp at Q25 and MiXCR, TCRdb rebuilt clones from the public reads, retaining in-frame beta chains. Every CDR3 protein is listed once, alongside the most common genes and DNA of its rows. The sample table contains about 350,000 distinct CDR3 sequences; only one count was recorded for approximately 29% of them. The ten largest clones represent approximately 13% of the sample. The sample comprised PBMCs or a T cell subset sorted from them (not recorded which). The receptors come from an adult woman who had mild COVID-19 (a few samples of this study predate the infection). The sample titles of this study are shuffled in the database, so cell type and time point are left out; the donor was told from shared clones.

This clonotype was detected a few times. The CDR3 DNA follows: TGTGCGGCGGGGACAGGGAGGGGCGAGCAGTACTTC. Translating gives CAAGTGRGEQYF. This chain links TRBV24-1 with TRBJ2-7, with 9 bases fitting TRBD1. This CDR3 is 12 amino acids long. Germline V lookup: CDR1 KGHDR, CDR2 SFDVKD.

V and J are TRBV5-6 and TRBJ2-7; D is perhaps TRBD1 (5 bases). CDR1 is SGHDT and CDR2 is YYEEEE in the germline V gene. The CDR3 consists of 14 residues. V shed 1 base and J shed 2 bases, with 10 bases lying between them. CDR3 nucleotides: TGTGCCAGCAGCTTGACAGGACGCCCCTACGAGCAGTACTTC. This codes for CASSLTGRPYEQYF.

This clonotype has only a few counts. The V gene is TRBV12-3 or TRBV12-4, the J gene TRBJ2-7; 9 bases are shared with TRBD2. V trimming: 5 bases; J trimming: 2 bases; junction bases outside the gene matches: 4. The CDR3 loop spans 14 amino acids. In DNA form, the CDR3 reads TGTGCCAGCAGTGGGGGACTAGCTCCCTACGAGCAGTACTTC. As protein: CASSGGLAPYEQYF.

This rearrangement joins TRBV2 to TRBJ2-1, with D perhaps TRBD2 (5 bases). V lost 5 bases to trimming and J lost 0 bases, with 11 bases between them. Germline V gene sequence: CDR1 SNHLY, CDR2 FYNNEI. The CDR3 totals 15 residues. The CDR3 sequence is CASSQSGSSYNEQFF. The CDR3 bases are TGTGCCAGCAGTCAGAGCGGTAGCTCCTACAATGAGCAGTTCTTC.

As regards this clonotype: Lacking the conserved final phenylalanine or tryptophan, this CDR3 likely reflects a read error. This chain uses TRBV29-1 with TRBJ2-5, with a possible D match to TRBD2 (5 bases). Germline V gene sequence: CDR1 SQVTM, CDR2 ANQGSEA. The CDR3 is made up of 12 amino acids. V gave up 1 base and J gave up 3 bases, with 6 bases separating them. The CDR3 region has the DNA TGCAGCGTTGAAGTGGGAGAAGAGACCCAGTACTTA. It specifies CSVEVGEETQYL.

The rearrangement uses TRBV7-9 and TRBJ2-1; TRBD2 aligns across 9 bases. Germline V gives CDR1 SEHNR, CDR2 FQNEAQ (reference sequence). The CDR3 loop spans 19 amino acids. The V and J ends lost 5 bases and 9 bases, in that order; junction bases with no gene match: 23. The CDR3, as DNA: TGTGCCAGCAGCCCGGGGGCCCGACTAGCGGTCAAGAAAAAGGCTGAGCAGTTCTTC. Translated, it gives CASSPGARLAVKKKAEQFF.

The chain recombines TRBV12-3 or TRBV12-4 with TRBJ2-2, with D possibly being TRBD1 (5 bases). The CDR3 runs to 17 residues. Trimming left V 6 bases short and J 2 bases short, with 19 bases between. The CDR3 region has the DNA TGTGCCAGCAGGGACCCCGACAAGGGGCTAAACACCGGGGAGCTGTTTTTT. It is translated as CASRDPDKGLNTGELFF.

In its sample, this clonotype was seen a few times. The chain carries TRBV20-1 and TRBJ2-5, with 7 bases matching TRBD1. The V gene's germline CDR1 is DFQATT and CDR2 SNEGSKA (reference sequence). Trimming at V came to 2 bases and at J to 4 bases, leaving 4 bases not matched to a gene. The CDR3 covers 13 residues. CDR3 bases: TGCAGTGCTAGACCGACAGGGTTAGAGACCCAGTACTTC. Protein product: CSARPTGLETQYF.

This clonotype has more than one count but fewer than ten. This sequence joins TRBV11-3 and TRBJ2-5; 9 bases align to TRBD1. J was trimmed by 6 bases and V by 6 bases; bases with no gene match: 11. The CDR3 has 15 amino acids. CDR1 and CDR2 from the germline V gene are SGHNT and YENEEA. The CDR3 is CASSRGGDREQTQYF. CDR3 coding DNA: TGTGCCAGCAGTCGAGGTGGGGACAGGGAACAGACCCAGTACTTC.

The chain joins TRBV12-3 or TRBV12-4 to TRBJ1-6; TRBD1 might be the D (5 bases). The V and J ends lost 6 bases and 7 bases respectively, with 10 bases between them. The CDR3 covers 13 residues. This CDR3 is CASSETENSPLHF. The CDR3 DNA sequence: TGTGCCAGCAGCGAGACAGAGAATTCACCCCTCCACTTT.

This clonotype turned up a few times. The chain couples TRBV10-3 to TRBJ2-1; D perhaps matches TRBD1 (6 bases). Germline V lookup: CDR1 ENHRY, CDR2 SYGVKD. Trimming shortened V by 6 bases and J by 8 bases, and 11 bases separated the two germline ends. This CDR3 region has 12 residues. The CDR3 reads CAIRGGSHEQFF. CDR3 in DNA: TGTGCCATCAGAGGGGGTAGCCATGAGCAGTTCTTC.

The chain has TRBV3-1 and TRBJ2-3, with 7 nucleotides matching TRBD2. Germline V gives CDR1 LGHDT, CDR2 YNNKEL (reference sequence). The CDR3 consists of 16 residues. The junction had 5 bases not matched to a gene; V was cut back by 2 bases and J by 0 bases. This CDR3 is CASSQRLAASTDTQYF. The CDR3 DNA sequence: TGTGCCAGCAGCCAAAGACTAGCCGCTAGCACAGATACGCAGTATTTT.

V and J are TRBV5-1 and TRBJ2-1, with D possibly TRBD2 on 5 matching bases. V was pared by 0 bases and J by 12 bases, with 10 bases between. The CDR3 runs to 12 residues. Per the germline V gene, CDR1 is SGHRS and CDR2 is YFSETQ. This CDR3 reads CASSLGGSRQFF. The CDR3 region has the DNA TGCGCCAGCAGCTTGGGAGGGTCCAGGCAGTTCTTC. The whole variable domain, filled in from reference TRBV5-1 and TRBJ2-1, reads KAGVTQTPRYLIKTRGQQVTLSCSPISGHRSVSWYQQTPGQGLQFLFEYFSETQRNKGNFPGRFSGRQFSNSRSEMNVSTLELGDSALYLCASSLGGSRQFFGPGTRLTVL.

Only a few counts were recorded for this clonotype. The CDR3 region is CATSGGTSRADTQYF. CDR3 DNA sequence: TGTGCCACCAGCGGGGGGACTAGCCGGGCAGATACGCAGTATTTT. The chain joins TRBV15 to TRBJ2-3; 9 nucleotides line up with TRBD2. The J segment lost 4 bases and the V segment lost 5 bases, leaving 7 bases of the junction unmatched. The germline CDR1 and CDR2 sequences are LNHNV and YYDKDF (reference sequence). CDR3 size: 15 residues.

The rearrangement uses TRBV2 and TRBJ2-1, with D hard to call. This CDR3 has 12 residues. Trimming took off 6 bases at V and 8 bases at J, with 11 bases between the two ends. Per germline, CDR1 SNHLY and CDR2 FYNNEI. The CDR3 loop reads CASSQTWHEQFF. CDR3 coding DNA: TGTGCCAGCAGCCAAACGTGGCATGAGCAGTTCTTC.

This clonotype was counted a few times. This chain joins TRBV4-1 and TRBJ1-1, with D possibly matching TRBD1 (6 bases). Trimming cost V 3 bases and J 0 bases, with 17 bases left between them. Per the germline V gene, CDR1 is MGHRA and CDR2 is YSYEKL. This CDR3 comprises 17 residues. Here the CDR3 DNA reads TGCGCCAGCAGCCACCATGGAAGGACAGTCATGAACACTGAAGCTTTCTTT. Translation gives CASSHHGRTVMNTEAFF.

This sequence joins TRBV20-1 and TRBJ1-1; D uncertain. In germline, CDR1 is DFQATT, CDR2 SNEGSKA (reference sequence). With 6 bases removed from V and 6 bases from J, the gap between germline ends came to 14 bases. The length of the CDR3 is 12 residues. The DNA for the CDR3 is TGCAGTGCACCAGACCCCGTAGCTGAAGCTTTCTTT. Residues: CSAPDPVAEAFF.

A few counts support this clonotype. This chain links TRBV19 with TRBJ2-1; TRBD2 agrees at 7 bases. Germline CDR1 is LNHDA and CDR2 is SQIVND (reference sequence). Germline trimming cut 7 bases from V and 2 bases from J; bases unmatched to any gene: 8. The CDR3 consists of 15 residues. The CDR3 reads CASTPLAGAYNEQFF. The CDR3 region has the DNA TGTGCCAGTACCCCTCTGGCGGGAGCCTACAATGAGCAGTTCTTC.

The chain employs TRBV11-2 and TRBJ2-3, with a weak D call TRBD1 (6 bases). Trimming pared 3 bases from V and 2 bases from J, leaving 12 bases between. The germline gives CDR1 SGHAT, CDR2 FQNNGV. The CDR3 extends over 15 amino acids. The CDR3 is CASSFTGQNTDTQYF. CDR3 sequence (DNA): TGTGCCAGCAGCTTTACTGGACAGAACACAGATACGCAGTATTTT. Complete variable domain (other parts from reference TRBV11-2 and TRBJ2-3): EAGVAQSPRYKIIEKRQSVAFWCNPISGHATLYWYQQILGQGPKLLIQFQNNGVVDDSQLPKDRFSAERLKGVDSTLKIQPAKLEDSAVYLCASSFTGQNTDTQYFGPGTRLTVL.

V usage is TRBV29-1 and J usage is TRBJ2-7; D perhaps matches TRBD2 (5 bases). The CDR3 sequence is 12 residues long. V dropped 5 bases and J dropped 0 bases, with 8 bases sitting between them. Looked up from germline, CDR1 is SQVTM and CDR2 is ANQGSEA. The CDR3 nucleotides read TGCAGCGTTCGTGGGAGCTCCTACGAGCAGTACTTC. Amino acid sequence: CSVRGSSYEQYF.

V gene TRBV9 combines with J gene TRBJ1-2; tentative D call: TRBD1 (5 bases). Germline CDR1 SGDLS, CDR2 YYNGEE. The CDR3 consists of 14 residues. Trimming removed 3 bases from V and 8 bases from J, with 17 bases in between. The CDR3 DNA follows: TGTGCCAGCAGCGCCTCATCCGGTGGGGCGGGCTACACCTTC. This translates into CASSASSGGAGYTF.

Only a few counts were recorded for this clonotype. This rearrangement joins TRBV12-3 or TRBV12-4 to TRBJ1-1; TRBD1 is a possible D gene (6 bases). There are 14 residues in the CDR3. V was clipped by 5 bases and J by 0 bases, with 10 bases between them. CDR3 region: CASSPDSLNTEAFF. CDR3 DNA sequence: TGTGCCAGCAGTCCGGACAGTCTGAACACTGAAGCTTTCTTT.

The chain uses TRBV7-9 and TRBJ1-5, with 11 bases lining up with TRBD1. The CDR3 spans 18 residues. The V gene's germline CDR1 is SEHNR and CDR2 FQNEAQ (reference sequence). V trimming: 5 bases; J trimming: 3 bases; junction bases outside the gene matches: 12. In DNA, the CDR3 is TGTGCCAGCAGCGGGCCGGGACAGGGGGACCCTCACAATCAGCCCCAGCATTTT. As protein: CASSGPGQGDPHNQPQHF.

This clonotype was counted a single time. The V and J genes are TRBV6-6 and TRBJ2-1; perhaps TRBD1 as D (5 bases). The CDR3 is 13 residues long. Germline lookup yields CDR1 MNHNY and CDR2 SVGAGI (reference sequence). V lost 6 bases, J lost 11 bases, and 17 bases lay in between. The DNA of the CDR3 is TGTGCCAGCAGGATGACAGCCGGTTATAAGCAGTTCTTC. Translated, it gives CASRMTAGYKQFF.

The chain is built from TRBV5-5 and TRBJ1-1; D might be TRBD1 (6 bases). Trimming took off 3 bases at V and 6 bases at J, with 18 bases between the two ends. Germline assignment: CDR1 SGHKS and CDR2 YYEKEE (reference sequence). The CDR3 spans 15 residues. The CDR3 sequence is CASSYLQGGAPEAFF. The CDR3 DNA reads as TGTGCCAGCAGCTACCTACAGGGTGGTGCCCCTGAAGCTTTCTTT.